One and the same sample provided the 12 T cell receptor beta chains below, sequenced in a study of technical replicates of blood from several donors. Profiled with immunoSEQ multiplex PCR; TCRdb holds only in-frame clones, not every one. Of approximately 87,000 clones detected, about 91% appear once; the ten largest clones hold under 0.5%. Material: T cells isolated from PBMCs. All receptors derive from a human donor in good health. Some clones in this sample may be carry-over from other donors' samples.

This chain joins TRBV5-1 and TRBJ2-1; D unclear. The CDR3 is 13 residues long. The germline V and J ends were trimmed by 1 base and 3 bases, with 5 bases remaining between them. Germline V lookup: CDR1 SGHRS, CDR2 YFSETQ. As DNA, the CDR3 is TGCGCCAGCAGCTTGTCTAGCTACAATGAGCAGTTCTTC. Translated: CASSLSSYNEQFF.

This clone was counted a few times. The chain uses TRBV7-9 and TRBJ1-1; no clear D. This CDR3 region has 14 residues. CDR1 and CDR2 (germline): SEHNR, FQNEAQ (reference sequence). The V end was cut by 1 base, the J end by 4 bases, with 10 bases between. This CDR3 is CASSLDGGSTEAFF. In DNA, the CDR3 is TGTGCCAGCAGCTTAGACGGAGGGAGCACTGAAGCTTTCTTT.

This sequence joins TRBV5-6 and TRBJ2-7, with 9 bases matching TRBD2. CDR3 length: 15 residues. V dropped 0 bases and J dropped 2; count of bases not matched to a gene: 3. The germline V gene encodes CDR1 SGHDT and CDR2 YYEEEE. CDR3 sequence (DNA): TGTGCCAGCAGCTTGGGCGCGGGAGGGCCCTACGAGCAGTACTTC. Translated, it gives CASSLGAGGPYEQYF.

In this sample, this clone turned up once. This sequence joins TRBV6-4 and TRBJ2-2; TRBD2 is a possible D gene (7 bases). Germline values: CDR1 MRHNA, CDR2 SNTAGT. The CDR3 runs to 17 residues. The V gene lost 0 bases and the J gene lost 3 bases, with 14 bases spanning the gap. CDR3 loop: CASSDSTGGIDTGELFF. The CDR3 DNA reads as TGTGCCAGCAGTGACTCGACGGGGGGCATAGACACCGGGGAGCTGTTTTTT.

The chain is built from TRBV9 and TRBJ2-3, with 8 bases fitting TRBD2. J lost 8 bases, V lost 5 bases, and 7 bases had no gene match. Germline-derived CDR1 and CDR2 are SGDLS and YYNGEE. This CDR3 contains 13 residues. The DNA of the CDR3 is TGTGCCAGCAGTCAGACTAGCGAAACTACGCAGTATTTT. Its protein product is CASSQTSETTQYF.

This clone occurred a few times. The chain combines TRBV30 with TRBJ2-1, with TRBD2 identical over 8 bases. The CDR3 loop spans 17 amino acids. Germline CDR1 GTSNPN, CDR2 SVGIG (reference sequence). With 1 base clipped from V and 6 bases from J, the junction kept 14 bases outside the gene matches. The CDR3 loop is CAWSGGGWTGTSNEQFF. CDR3 bases: TGTGCCTGGAGTGGGGGTGGGTGGACCGGGACTAGCAATGAGCAGTTCTTC.

In this sample, this clone turned up once. This sequence joins TRBV9 and TRBJ2-7, with TRBD2 identical over 7 bases. The CDR3 loop spans 16 amino acids. The junction had 8 bases not matched to a gene; V was cut back by 0 bases and J by 2 bases. The germline V gene encodes CDR1 SGDLS and CDR2 YYNGEE. Here the CDR3 reads CASSVDQQGGPYEQYF. In DNA, the CDR3 is TGTGCCAGCAGCGTAGATCAGCAGGGAGGGCCCTACGAGCAGTACTTC.

This clone was recorded only once. V is TRBV9 and J is TRBJ1-2; D is possibly TRBD1 (6 bases). Germline V lookup: CDR1 SGDLS, CDR2 YYNGEE. The CDR3 spans 13 residues. Trimming pared 3 bases from V and 8 bases from J, leaving 14 bases between. CDR3 sequence: CASSEGGGVGYTF. The CDR3 DNA sequence: TGTGCCAGCAGCGAGGGTGGGGGCGTGGGCTACACCTTC.

CDR3 loop: CASSQERERYNEQFF. Written as DNA, the CDR3 is TGTGCCAGCAGCCAAGAGCGGGAGAGGTATAATGAGCAGTTCTTC. The genes are TRBV4-2 and TRBJ2-1; 7 nucleotides agree with TRBD2. The CDR3 is 15 residues long. Trimming at V came to 0 bases and at J to 7 bases, leaving 6 bases not matched to a gene. CDR1 LGHNA and CDR2 YNFKEQ come from the germline V gene.

The chain is built from TRBV4-1 and TRBJ1-2, with D perhaps TRBD1 (6 bases). The V and J ends lost 1 base and 5 bases respectively, with 11 bases between them. This CDR3 comprises 14 residues. Germline CDR1 reads MGHRA; CDR2 reads YSYEKL. CDR3 in DNA: TGCGCCAGCAGCCAAGTTCAGGGGACATATGGCTACACCTTC. This gives the protein CASSQVQGTYGYTF.

This chain joins TRBV5-6 and TRBJ2-7; D gene uncertain. Germline V CDR1 and CDR2: SGHDT, YYEEEE. V was clipped by 1 base and J by 3 bases, with 8 bases between them. The CDR3 consists of 13 residues. CDR3: CASSLLEIYEQYF. CDR3 DNA sequence: TGTGCCAGCAGCTTGTTAGAGATCTACGAGCAGTACTTC. Filled out from reference TRBV5-6 and TRBJ2-7, the complete variable domain reads DAGVTQSPTHLIKTRGQQVTLRCSPKSGHDTVSWYQQALGQGPQFIFQYYEEEERQRGNFPDRFSGHQFPNYSSELNVNALLLGDSALYLCASSLLEIYEQYFGPGTRLTVT.

The V call is TRBV21-1, the J call TRBJ2-5; the D call in the table, TRBD2, was not verified against the DNA. TRBV21-1 corresponds to a pseudogene. The CDR3 runs 15 residues. This CDR3 reads CASFNGGLLIETQYF. CDR3 nucleotide sequence: TGTGCCAGCTTTAACGGGGGATTATTAATAGAGACCCAGTACTTC.